This T cell receptor beta chain appears in the sequencing data of a study of PD-1 blockade in classical Hodgkin lymphoma. There are 18 residues in the CDR3. CDR1 is SGHRS and CDR2 is YFSETQ in the germline V gene. With 4 bases clipped from V and 5 bases from J, the junction kept 12 bases outside the gene matches. Every single patient, without exception, relapsed after autologous stem cell transplantation, and brentuximab vedotin exposure varied. This table comes from immunoSEQ multiplex PCR, and its TCRdb copy is limited to in-frame clones, with some not included. The data contain 95,000 to 120,000 clones, about nine tenths of them singletons.

The sequencing here drew on peripheral blood mononuclear cells (PBMCs), taken before the second cycle of nivolumab. This TCR was recovered from a human donor with classical Hodgkin lymphoma. The chain combines TRBV5-1 with TRBJ2-1, with 13 nucleotides matching TRBD2. Here the CDR3 DNA reads TGCGCCAGCAGCGTTAGACTAGCGGGAGGTGTCGGGAACAATGAGCAGTTCTTC. The encoded protein is CASSVRLAGGVGNNEQFF.